This T cell receptor (beta chain) is drawn from a study of blood T cells in healthy people across ages (dated by TCRdb to the mid-2010s). Describing the broader study: Template switching captured roughly one uniquely barcoded TCR beta cDNA molecule per two T cells in model experiments. To track age-related changes in TCR beta repertoire diversity, the study relied on deep sequencing normalized with unique cDNA molecular identifiers. Donors were grouped into four age groups: young (average approximately 15 years), middle-aged (about 38), aged (approximately 58) and long-lived (about 89). Donors of different ages were randomly distributed across sequencing lanes to avoid experimental bias. Using the same blood draw, the study looked at two additional independent replicas of 1 million unique cDNA reads for two donors, one aged 18 to 29 and the other aged 80 or older.

Library preparation used 5' RACE. For sequencing, an Illumina HiSeq 2500 was employed. A second roughly 6 to 12 cycle PCR used a sample-barcoded 5' primer and a J-beta primer mix. A unique molecular identifier was introduced onto each TCR beta cDNA molecule by a template-switch 5' adaptor carrying 12 random nucleotides. At least 2.5 million CDR3-containing paired-end reads were obtained from each sample. The Mint cDNA synthesis kit, primed by a TRBC-specific oligonucleotide, was used to synthesize first-strand cDNA from all RNA. Following uracil-DNA glycosylase treatment, all cDNA underwent a first 18-cycle PCR with the universal primers M1SS and BC2_uni_R. From the authors' description of their analysis: For normalization, 1 million high-quality reads were randomly selected from each sample, with every read carrying a distinct molecular identifier. Reads with shared molecular identifiers were discarded instead of being binned into consensus sequences. CDR3 identification, clonotype clustering and error correction used MiTCR with a Q25 quality threshold and the strictest error-elimination algorithm. Lower-bound total TCR beta diversity was estimated with a nonparametric unseen species model using Euler transformation. TCRdb reran the public reads through fastp at Q25 and MiXCR, keeping productive beta chains. Each entry merges the rows of one CDR3 protein and shows their most common DNA and genes. Clone size and V and J calls follow TCRdb, not the original study. The sample table holds 1.5 million to 1.8 million distinct CDR3 sequences, of which 42% were seen once. In total, the top ten clones hold roughly 3.7% of the sample.

This clonotype was seen a few times. It lacks a known antigen. No base quality information exists; no much larger clone differs at one position. The roughly 37 donors, aged about 6 to 95 years, were systemically healthy Caucasian individuals from Russia. Each donor gave ten milliliters of peripheral blood, drawn into EDTA-treated Vacutainer tubes. Ficoll-Paque density-gradient centrifugation was used to isolate PBMCs, with at least 6.5 million per sample. Trizol reagent was used to extract total RNA from the PBMCs, yielding at least 5.5 micrograms per sample. For every donor, flow cytometry on a PBMC aliquot measured the percentage of naive CD45RAhigh/CD27high T cells. General conclusions and limits of the study: Observed TCR beta diversity correlated strongly with the percentage of naive T cells measured by flow cytometry. The long-lived group showed more naive CD4+ T cells, fewer expanded clones and increased TCR diversity than the aged group, suggesting age selection. Because donor CMV infection status was unknown, age-related changes in expanded clonotypes were potentially confounded. Bulk unsorted PBMC profiling prevented conclusive comparison of naive and antigen-experienced compartments. Estimates of total diversity from one million sequenced T cells were regarded as lower bounds and underestimates. Observed TCR beta diversity per million T cells fell roughly linearly with age, and a significant reduction was already apparent by age about 38.

Via the germline V gene (reference sequence), CDR1 is MNHEY and CDR2 SMNVEV. For this chain, trimming is 0 bases at the V end and 5 bases at the J end, and the number of junction bases without a gene match is 8. Counted from cysteine to phenylalanine, this CDR3 has 16 amino acids. The only DNA kept is the CDR3, 48 bases in frame from the first base. Sample: blood. The V gene is TRBV27 and the J gene is TRBJ2-5; TRBD1 aligns with 8 central bases. This receptor was identified in a woman aged 18-30 years in good health. This receptor has the CDR3 CASSLSGQGWRETQYF. In nucleotides, the sequence is TGTGCCAGCAGTTTATCTGGACAGGGATGGAGGGAGACCCAGTACTTC.